These 17 T cell receptor beta chains originate from one sample sequenced in a study of PD-L1 blockade in urothelial cancer. Time point here: pretreatment peripheral blood. TCRdb's table, derived via immunoSEQ multiplex PCR, lists solely in-frame clones and lacks some. The repertoire holds approximately 48,000 clones, with more than 65% as singletons. This specimen was PBMCs, taken around atezolizumab (anti-PD-L1) treatment. These receptors were taken from a man between 65 and 79 years old with urothelial cancer.

The rearrangement joins TRBV5-1 to TRBJ2-7; 7 bases are shared with TRBD1. Germline trimming cut 4 bases from V and 6 bases from J; bases unmatched to any gene: 10. The CDR3 has 14 amino acids. CDR1 is SGHRS, CDR2 YFSETQ, per germline. CDR3 in amino acids: CASSPLPGGVEQYF. As DNA, the CDR3 is TGCGCCAGCAGCCCTCTGCCAGGGGGTGTCGAGCAGTACTTC.

The chain is built from TRBV9 and TRBJ2-1; D gene ambiguous. Trimming removed 0 bases at V and 10 bases at J, with 11 bases between. The CDR3 sequence is 13 residues long. Germline V gene sequence: CDR1 SGDLS, CDR2 YYNGEE. The CDR3 region has the DNA TGTGCCAGCAGCGTAGACCCCGCGGCCGAGCAGTTCTTC. This encodes CASSVDPAAEQFF.

The chain employs TRBV2 and TRBJ1-2; TRBD1 aligns across 7 bases. J was trimmed by 4 bases and V by 7 bases; bases with no gene match: 9. Germline V gene lookup returns CDR1 SNHLY and CDR2 FYNNEI. This CDR3 spans 14 amino acids. The CDR3 sequence: CASNIGQALYGYTF. In DNA, the CDR3 is TGTGCCAGCAATATAGGACAGGCCCTCTATGGCTACACCTTC. The complete variable domain, with remaining parts taken from reference TRBV2 and TRBJ1-2, reads EPEVTQTPSHQVTQMGQEVILRCVPISNHLYFYWYRQILGQKVEFLVSFYNNEISEKSEIFDDQFSVERPDGSNFTLKIRSTKLEDSAMYFCASNIGQALYGYTFGSGTRLTVV.

The chain couples TRBV5-4 to TRBJ1-2, with TRBD1 matching over 8 bases. The CDR3 totals 16 residues. From germline, CDR1 is SGHNT and CDR2 YYREEE (reference sequence). Trimming at V came to 4 bases and at J to 6 bases, leaving 14 bases not matched to a gene. CDR3: CASSPGPDRAGHGYTF. The CDR3 nucleotides read TGTGCCAGCAGCCCGGGCCCGGACAGGGCGGGCCATGGCTACACCTTC. Using reference TRBV5-4 and TRBJ1-2 for the parts outside the CDR3, the full variable domain is ETGVTQSPTHLIKTRGQQVTLRCSSQSGHNTVSWYQQALGQGPQFIFQYYREEENGRGNFPPRFSGLQFPNYSSELNVNALELDDSALYLCASSPGPDRAGHGYTFGSGTRLTVV.

The gene calls are TRBV7-3 and TRBJ2-5; 8 bases agree with TRBD2. The germline V gene encodes CDR1 SGHTA and CDR2 FQGTGA. This CDR3 is built from 14 residues. Unmatched junction bases numbered 6, after V lost 4 bases and J lost 5 bases. CDR3 DNA: TGTGCCAGCAGCTCAAGCGGGAGATGGGAGACCCAGTACTTC. Translating gives CASSSSGRWETQYF. The full variable domain, completed using reference TRBV7-3 and TRBJ2-5, is GAGVSQTPSNKVTEKGKYVELRCDPISGHTALYWYRQSLGQGPEFLIYFQGTGAADDSGLPNDRFFAVRPEGSVSTLKIQRTERGDSAVYLCASSSSGRWETQYFGPGTRLLVL.

The chain combines TRBV7-3 with TRBJ2-5; D call uncertain. CDR3 length: 12 residues. V lost 5 bases, J lost 5 bases, and 9 bases lay in between. Germline assignment: CDR1 SGHTA and CDR2 FQGTGA. The CDR3 DNA is TGTGCCAGCAGCGCAGGATGGGAGACCCAGTACTTC. Translating gives CASSAGWETQYF.

This clone was detected only a few times. The chain has TRBV7-6 and TRBJ1-1, with TRBD1 matching over 7 bases. The V and J ends lost 5 bases and 0 bases, in that order; junction bases with no gene match: 12. Germline V gene lookup returns CDR1 SGHVS and CDR2 FNYEAQ. CDR3 length equals 17 residues. In DNA form, the CDR3 reads TGTGCCAGCAGCCCCGAAGTTAGGCAGGGGGTGAACACTGAAGCTTTCTTT. The encoded protein is CASSPEVRQGVNTEAFF. Full variable domain (remainder filled in from reference TRBV7-6 and TRBJ1-1): GAGVSQSPRYKVTKRGQDVALRCDPISGHVSLYWYRQALGQGPEFLTYFNYEAQQDKSGLPNDRFSAERPEGSISTLTIQRTEQRDSAMYRCASSPEVRQGVNTEAFFGQGTRLTVV.

The J gene is TRBJ1-1, the V gene TRBV19, with D possibly TRBD1 on 5 matching bases. The germline CDR1 and CDR2 sequences are LNHDA and SQIVND (reference sequence). V was cut by 3 bases and J by 6 bases, with 11 bases left in between. The CDR3 runs 13 residues. The CDR3 nucleotides are TGTGCCAGTAGTATCTCGGGGGGATCTGAAGCTTTCTTT. This translates into CASSISGGSEAFF.

This chain uses TRBV28 with TRBJ1-1; 7 bases map to TRBD1. Germline loops: CDR1 MDHEN, CDR2 SYDVKM. V shed 5 bases, J shed 1 base, and the junction held 7 bases outside the gene matches. The CDR3 is 15 residues long. DNA of the CDR3: TGTGCCAGCAGTCCTCCGACAGGGCCGAACACTGAAGCTTTCTTT. Encoded protein: CASSPPTGPNTEAFF.

This clone has a handful of counts. The gene calls are TRBV29-1 and TRBJ2-7, with TRBD1 matching 10 bases. Germline CDR1 SQVTM, CDR2 ANQGSEA. J was trimmed by 3 bases and V by 6 bases; bases with no gene match: 5. This CDR3 is built from 13 residues. The CDR3 coding sequence is TGCAGCGTCGTGGGACAGGGGCTCTACGAGCAGTACTTC. This gives the protein CSVVGQGLYEQYF.

This chain connects TRBV2 to TRBJ2-3; 8 bases fit TRBD1. J was trimmed by 5 bases and V by 8 bases; bases with no gene match: 12. This CDR3 is 15 amino acids long. The germline V gene encodes CDR1 SNHLY and CDR2 FYNNEI. CDR3 DNA sequence: TGTGCCAGCCTTTCCGGGCAGGGGGCGATAGATACGCAGTATTTT. Its protein product is CASLSGQGAIDTQYF.

The V and J genes are TRBV19 and TRBJ1-5, with TRBD1 matching over 9 bases. V dropped 6 bases and J dropped 2; count of bases not matched to a gene: 5. Germline CDR1 reads LNHDA; CDR2 reads SQIVND (reference sequence). The CDR3 spans 15 residues. CDR3: CASRRTGEGNQPQHF. The DNA of the CDR3 is TGTGCCAGTAGGCGGACAGGGGAAGGCAATCAGCCCCAGCATTTT.

The chain combines TRBV13 with TRBJ2-3, with 12 bases lining up with TRBD2. There are 16 residues in the CDR3. Germline V gene lookup returns CDR1 PRHDT and CDR2 FYEKMQ (reference sequence). With V trimmed by 5 bases and J by 3 bases, 6 bases remained unmatched. The CDR3 protein is CASSPTLAGGTDTQYF. CDR3 DNA sequence: TGTGCCAGCAGCCCAACACTAGCGGGAGGAACAGATACGCAGTATTTT. The whole variable domain, remainder taken from reference TRBV13 and TRBJ2-3, is AAGVIQSPRHLIKEKRETATLKCYPIPRHDTVYWYQQGPGQDPQFLISFYEKMQSDKGSIPDRFSAQQFSDYHSELNMSSLELGDSALYFCASSPTLAGGTDTQYFGPGTRLTVL.

This chain joins TRBV10-3 and TRBJ2-1, with D perhaps matching TRBD2 (5 bases). CDR1 is ENHRY, CDR2 SYGVKD, per germline. There are 17 residues in the CDR3. Deletions cut 4 bases from V and 0 bases from J, with 16 bases between. CDR3 in DNA: TGTGCCATCAGTGTGGGTGGCGGTGGGAGCTCCTACAATGAGCAGTTCTTC. Translated, it gives CAISVGGGGSSYNEQFF.

The V call is TRBV13, the J call TRBJ1-2, with 11 bases that match TRBD1. The CDR3 length is 17 residues. Germline V gene data show CDR1 as PRHDT and CDR2 as FYEKMQ (reference sequence). V trimming: 5 bases; J trimming: 8 bases; junction bases outside the gene matches: 16. The DNA for the CDR3 is TGTGCCAGCAGCCCTGGACAGGGGGCTCATTATGTGGAGGGCTACACCTTC. As protein: CASSPGQGAHYVEGYTF.

V and J are TRBV28 and TRBJ1-3; possible D gene TRBD1, 6 bases. The CDR3 extends over 15 amino acids. V lost 4 bases to trimming and J lost 0 bases, with 10 bases between them. Germline assignment: CDR1 MDHEN and CDR2 SYDVKM. The CDR3 loop reads CASSSRQVSGNTIYF. DNA of the CDR3: TGTGCCAGCAGTTCCCGACAGGTCTCTGGAAACACCATATATTTT.

This clone was recorded many times. The V call is TRBV5-4, the J call TRBJ1-2, with D perhaps TRBD1 (5 bases). Germline V CDR1 and CDR2: SGHNT, YYREEE (reference sequence). V lost 4 bases, J lost 8 bases, and 15 bases lay in between. The CDR3 spans 13 residues. CDR3 DNA sequence: TGTGCCAGCAGCCTCGGGGGAGGCCGGGGCTACACCTTC. Its protein product is CASSLGGGRGYTF.